What follows are 23 T cell receptor beta chains derived from one specimen sequenced in a study of OX40 agonist ivuxolimab in advanced cancers. TCRdb's table, derived via immunoSEQ multiplex PCR, lists solely in-frame clones and lacks some. The sample consists of about 80,000 clones, roughly 84% of them appearing once. The sample was CD4+ or CD8+ T cells sorted from blood, taken in a trial of the OX40 agonist ivuxolimab. All receptors derive from an adult with an advanced solid tumor such as melanoma, head and neck, liver or kidney cancer.

The chain has TRBV7-3 and TRBJ2-1; unclear D gene. V was cut by 5 bases and J by 1 base, with 9 bases left in between. CDR3 length: 14 residues. CDR1 SGHTA and CDR2 FQGTGA come from the germline V gene. The CDR3 DNA reads TGTGCCAGCAGCCTCGGACCTTCCTACAATGAGCAGTTCTTC. It is translated as CASSLGPSYNEQFF. Full variable domain (outside the CDR3, taken from reference TRBV7-3 and TRBJ2-1): GAGVSQTPSNKVTEKGKYVELRCDPISGHTALYWYRQSLGQGPEFLIYFQGTGAADDSGLPNDRFFAVRPEGSVSTLKIQRTERGDSAVYLCASSLGPSYNEQFFGPGTRLTVL.

This chain connects TRBV6-5 to TRBJ1-1; TRBD1 agrees at 7 bases. The length of the CDR3 is 14 residues. CDR1 and CDR2 (germline): MNHEY, SVGAGI. V shed 7 bases, J shed 2 bases, and the junction held 7 bases outside the gene matches. The CDR3 protein is CASNSDRYNTEAFF. The CDR3 region has the DNA TGTGCCAGCAATTCGGACAGGTACAACACTGAAGCTTTCTTT.

This clone was counted only a few times. This chain links TRBV2 with TRBJ1-5; possibly TRBD1 for D (6 bases). The germline V gene has CDR1 SNHLY and CDR2 FYNNEI. V gave up 7 bases and J gave up 6 bases, with 13 bases separating them. This CDR3 has 13 residues. CDR3 loop: CASKAGTPQPQHF. As DNA, the CDR3 is TGTGCCAGCAAGGCCGGGACACCTCAGCCCCAGCATTTT.

This clone came up once. The J gene is TRBJ2-5, the V gene TRBV19; TRBD1 agrees at 9 bases. Germline-derived CDR1 and CDR2 are LNHDA and SQIVND (reference sequence). V trimming: 2 bases; J trimming: 6 bases; junction bases outside the gene matches: 10. The CDR3 totals 16 residues. In nucleotides, the CDR3 is TGTGCCAGTAGTATAAATTCCGGGACAGGGAAAAAGACCCAGTACTTC. This sequence encodes CASSINSGTGKKTQYF.

The gene calls are TRBV18 and TRBJ1-3, with D perhaps matching TRBD1 (6 bases). Germline V lookup: CDR1 KGHSH, CDR2 LQKENI. The CDR3 runs 15 residues. The V end was cut by 2 bases, the J end by 2 bases, with 10 bases between. CDR3 sequence (DNA): TGTGCCAGCTCACCAGGGGCAGGGGCTGGAAACACCATATATTTT. This gives the protein CASSPGAGAGNTIYF.

This clone came up once. CDR3 sequence (DNA): TGCGCCAGCACCAAGAACACCGGGGAGCTGTTTTTT. Residues: CASTKNTGELFF. The chain is built from TRBV5-1 and TRBJ2-2, with D hard to call. Trimming left V 6 bases short and J 1 base short, with 4 bases between. The CDR3 length is 12 residues. The germline gives CDR1 SGHRS, CDR2 YFSETQ. The complete variable domain, with remaining parts taken from reference TRBV5-1 and TRBJ2-2, reads KAGVTQTPRYLIKTRGQQVTLSCSPISGHRSVSWYQQTPGQGLQFLFEYFSETQRNKGNFPGRFSGRQFSNSRSEMNVSTLELGDSALYLCASTKNTGELFFGEGSRLTVL.

This chain links TRBV28 with TRBJ2-2; no reliable D call. The CDR3 runs 12 residues. Germline-derived CDR1 and CDR2 are MDHEN and SYDVKM. Trimming took 5 bases from V and 5 from J, leaving 6 bases between them. The CDR3 DNA follows: TGTGCCAGCAGTCTTGTGACCGGGGAGCTGTTTTTT. Translation: CASSLVTGELFF.

The chain uses TRBV6-5 and TRBJ2-2; D is uncertain. Trimming removed 8 bases from V and 2 bases from J, with 6 bases in between. The CDR3 loop spans 12 amino acids. Germline CDR1 is MNHEY and CDR2 is SVGAGI. The CDR3 DNA reads TGTGCCAGCCTTAGCAACACCGGGGAGCTGTTTTTT. It is translated as CASLSNTGELFF.

This clone has a single count. The chain has TRBV28 and TRBJ2-7; 9 nucleotides line up with TRBD2. Germline CDR1 and CDR2: MDHEN and SYDVKM. CDR3 length: 15 amino acids. V was pared by 7 bases and J by 2 bases, with 9 bases of the junction left unmatched. CDR3 nucleotides: TGTGCCAGCACCTCACCGACTAGCGGAACCTACGAGCAGTACTTC. As protein: CASTSPTSGTYEQYF.

The V and J genes are TRBV6-5 and TRBJ2-7, with a weak D call TRBD2 (5 bases). Trimming pared 7 bases from V and 2 bases from J, leaving 12 bases between. This CDR3 contains 13 residues. CDR1 and CDR2 (germline): MNHEY, SVGAGI. CDR3 region: CASTPTGTYEQYV. CDR3 nucleotides: TGTGCCAGCACCCCAACGGGGACCTACGAGCAGTACGTC.

This chain joins TRBV5-6 and TRBJ1-1, with D possibly being TRBD1 (6 bases). Germline-derived CDR1 and CDR2 are SGHDT and YYEEEE. Trimming took off 2 bases at V and 1 base at J, with 12 bases between the two ends. CDR3 size: 15 residues. The CDR3 here is CASSFLDRSNTEAFF. CDR3 coding DNA: TGTGCCAGCAGCTTTCTGGACAGATCGAACACTGAAGCTTTCTTT.

The gene calls are TRBV7-2 and TRBJ2-7, with D tentatively TRBD2 (6 bases). CDR1 SGHTA and CDR2 FQGNSA come from the germline V gene. This CDR3 contains 15 residues. V was shortened by 6 bases and J by 0 bases, with 15 bases between the two germline ends. The CDR3 loop is CASSFLASSSYEQYF. The CDR3 DNA reads as TGTGCCAGCAGTTTCCTAGCGTCCAGCTCCTACGAGCAGTACTTC.

The rearrangement uses TRBV29-1 and TRBJ1-2; TRBD1 might be the D (6 bases). The CDR3 spans 16 residues. CDR1 is SQVTM, CDR2 ANQGSEA, per germline. Trimming stripped 3 bases from V and 4 bases from J, with 21 bases between. The CDR3 coding sequence is TGCAGCGTTGACGCGGGGGGCGCAGGGCGATCCTATGGCTACACCTTC. Its translation is CSVDAGGAGRSYGYTF.

The gene calls are TRBV28 and TRBJ2-4, with D hard to call. The CDR3 runs 14 residues. Germline CDR1 and CDR2: MDHEN and SYDVKM. The germline V and J ends were trimmed by 6 bases and 0 bases, with 9 bases remaining between them. The CDR3 is CASRPTVAKNIQYF. The CDR3 DNA reads TGTGCCAGCAGACCAACAGTAGCCAAAAACATTCAGTACTTC.

This clone appeared a single time. The chain carries TRBV28 and TRBJ1-4; 7 nucleotides line up with TRBD1. The V segment lost 5 bases and the J segment 13 bases; nucleotides outside the gene matches: 4. The CDR3 totals 11 residues. Germline V gives CDR1 MDHEN, CDR2 SYDVKM. The CDR3 here is CASSNRGGLFF. For the CDR3, the DNA is TGTGCCAGCAGTAACAGGGGAGGACTGTTTTTT.

The chain has TRBV30 and TRBJ2-7; D is perhaps TRBD1 or TRBD2 (5 bases each). Trimming took off 4 bases at V and 0 bases at J, with 16 bases between the two ends. CDR1 is GTSNPN and CDR2 is SVGIG in the germline V gene (reference sequence). This CDR3 is 15 amino acids long. The CDR3 sequence is CAWNGERDASYEQYF. The DNA for the CDR3 is TGTGCCTGGAATGGCGAACGGGACGCCTCCTACGAGCAGTACTTC.

This rearrangement joins TRBV11-1 to TRBJ2-7; 10 nucleotides agree with TRBD2. The CDR3 contains 18 residues. The germline V gene encodes CDR1 SGHAT and CDR2 FQDESV (reference sequence). J lost 6 bases, V lost 5 bases, and 19 bases had no gene match. This CDR3 is CASSQPGGSGSGRFEQYF. CDR3 nucleotides: TGTGCCAGCAGCCAGCCCGGGGGCTCGGGTAGCGGGAGGTTCGAGCAGTACTTC.

The chain carries TRBV7-2 and TRBJ2-7; TRBD2 matches 10 bases. Losses at the gene ends were 5 bases for V and 0 bases for J; bases not matched to a gene: 13. Germline V gives CDR1 SGHTA, CDR2 FQGNSA. The CDR3 extends over 18 amino acids. This chain's CDR3 is CASSQEPAGGPYSYEQYF. CDR3 DNA sequence: TGTGCCAGCAGCCAAGAGCCAGCGGGAGGGCCCTACTCCTACGAGCAGTACTTC.

The chain employs TRBV30 and TRBJ1-1, with D possibly matching TRBD1 (5 bases). Germline loops: CDR1 GTSNPN, CDR2 SVGIG (reference sequence). The CDR3 spans 15 residues. Trimming cost V 3 bases and J 0 bases, with 14 bases left between them. The CDR3 region has the DNA TGTGCCTGGAGGCAAAACTTGGGGCTGAACACTGAAGCTTTCTTT. It codes for CAWRQNLGLNTEAFF.

The chain uses TRBV19 and TRBJ2-2; D could derive from TRBD1 or TRBD2 (5 bases each). The V end was cut by 8 bases, the J end by 0 bases, with 13 bases between. The germline gives CDR1 LNHDA, CDR2 SQIVND (reference sequence). CDR3 size: 15 residues. In nucleotides, the CDR3 is TGTGCCAGTGATTGGGACGGTACGAACACCGGGGAGCTGTTTTTT. It translates to CASDWDGTNTGELFF.

This chain connects TRBV5-6 to TRBJ2-4; 7 nucleotides line up with TRBD1. The length of the CDR3 is 15 residues. Trimming removed 3 bases from V and 3 bases from J; junction bases left unmatched: 6. CDR1 is SGHDT and CDR2 is YYEEEE in the germline V gene. CDR3 DNA sequence: TGTGCCAGCAGCTCGGGACAGCTTAACAAAAACATTCAGTACTTC. It is translated as CASSSGQLNKNIQYF. The complete variable domain, with remaining parts taken from reference TRBV5-6 and TRBJ2-4, reads DAGVTQSPTHLIKTRGQQVTLRCSPKSGHDTVSWYQQALGQGPQFIFQYYEEEERQRGNFPDRFSGHQFPNYSSELNVNALLLGDSALYLCASSSGQLNKNIQYFGAGTRLSVL.

The chain combines TRBV30 with TRBJ2-7; a possible D gene is TRBD1 (6 bases). Germline CDR1 and CDR2: GTSNPN and SVGIG (reference sequence). The CDR3 runs to 16 residues. V was pared by 0 bases and J by 2 bases, with 17 bases between. The CDR3 coding sequence is TGTGCCTGGAGTGTACTCCTGAGACAGGACCCCTACGAGCAGTACTTC. Encoded protein: CAWSVLLRQDPYEQYF.

This chain links TRBV6-5 with TRBJ1-2, with 7 bases aligning to TRBD1. The CDR3 has 15 residues. The V segment lost 6 bases and the J segment 4 bases; nucleotides outside the gene matches: 11. The germline V gene encodes CDR1 MNHEY and CDR2 SVGAGI. The DNA for the CDR3 is TGTGCCAGCAGACCCAGACAGGGAACCTCCTATGGCTACACCTTC. Its protein product is CASRPRQGTSYGYTF.